The clone carrying this TCR beta chain was seen only a few times. No antigen is known for it. V dropped 5 bases and J dropped 7 bases, with 16 bases sitting between them. The germline V gene encodes CDR1 MNHEY and CDR2 SMNVEV (reference sequence). CDR3 length equals 14 residues. Individually, cDNA molecules had unique molecular identifiers attached to them. TCRdb re-derived calls from the 5' RACE reads in MiXCR, one entry per CDR3 protein. Here the sample spans just over 60,000 distinct CDR3 sequences, 8.5% to 9.5% being singletons. The data derive from a study of early T cells in non-severe SARS-CoV-2 infection. The overall study: Unsorted whole blood bulk RNA was sequenced, with unpaired chains.

Study results and limitations: Private and CD4 specificities were missed by VDJdb matching, which favored anti-spike CD8 responses.

This chain links TRBV27 with TRBJ2-3, with D uncertain. The sequencing input was whole blood. This clonotype was obtained from an adult who was a healthcare worker with PCR-confirmed SARS-CoV-2 infection or an uninfected control (not recorded which). CDR3 sequence: CASSPYTAAHTQYF. The DNA of the CDR3 is TGTGCCAGCAGTCCTTACACAGCAGCTCATACGCAGTATTTT.